The rows below give T cell receptor beta chains drawn from one sample of a study of Graves' ophthalmopathy and Graves' hyperthyroidism. MiXCR, applied by TCRdb to the multiplex PCR reads, yields one record per CDR3 protein. The sample lists 300,000 to 350,000 distinct CDR3 sequences, roughly 15% occurring once. The material sequenced was peripheral blood. The receptor set was obtained from an adult man with Graves' ophthalmopathy. Both conserved end residues are part of each CDR3. D genes are given only for firm matches. Rows give clone size only sometimes, using once, few, many, or a class for an expanded clone.

clone_size d_call j_call v_call cdr3_aa cdr3_nt
many NA TRBJ1-1 TRBV20-1 CSATKGVDTEAFF TGCAGTGCTACCAAGGGGGTCGACACTGAAGCTTTCTTT
few NA TRBJ2-4 TRBV6-2/TRBV6-3 CASRDVLAKNIQYF TGTGCCAGCCGGGACGTTTTAGCCAAAAACATTCAGTACTTC
many NA TRBJ2-2 TRBV6-2/TRBV6-3 CASTPVWGSTGELFF TGTGCCAGCACCCCGGTTTGGGGTAGCACCGGGGAGCTGTTTTTT
many NA TRBJ2-2 TRBV6-1 CASNKVGAGELFF TGTGCCAGCAATAAGGTCGGAGCCGGGGAGCTGTTTTTT
many NA TRBJ1-5 TRBV28 CASRIQGGDQPQHF TGTGCCAGCAGAATACAGGGCGGCGATCAGCCCCAGCATTTT
many NA TRBJ2-5 TRBV3-1 CASSQDWARQETQYF TGTGCCAGCAGCCAAGATTGGGCTAGACAAGAGACCCAGTACTTC
many NA TRBJ1-2 TRBV7-2 CASSPPGRTNYGYTF TGTGCCAGCAGCCCACCGGGCAGGACTAACTATGGCTACACCTTC
many TRBD2 TRBJ2-3 TRBV19 CASSSLGGSQRGDYTDTQYF TGTGCCAGTAGTAGCCTCGGTGGGTCCCAACGCGGGGACTACACAGATACGCAGTATTTT
NA TRBD1 TRBJ1-5 TRBV7-2 CASSSRTGVQPQHF TGTGCCAGCAGCTCCCGGACAGGGGTCCAGCCCCAGCATTTT
many TRBD1 TRBJ2-7 TRBV27 CASSLRGTGSYEQYF TGTGCCAGCAGTTTAAGAGGGACAGGTTCCTACGAGCAGTACTTC
many TRBD1 TRBJ2-5 TRBV28 CASSLGQGGETQYF TGTGCCAGCAGTTTAGGACAGGGAGGAGAGACCCAGTACTTC
many TRBD1 TRBJ2-2 TRBV12-3/TRBV12-4 CASSTPGTGAAGELFF TGTGCCAGCAGTACCCCCGGGACAGGGGCGGCTGGGGAGCTGTTTTTT
NA NA TRBJ2-7 TRBV7-2 CASSLGDSGYEQYF TGTGCCAGCAGCTTAGGGGATAGTGGCTACGAGCAGTACTTC
many NA TRBJ1-1 TRBV6-5 CASSTIITPEAFF TGTGCCAGCAGTACAATAATTACCCCTGAAGCTTTCTTT
many TRBD2 TRBJ2-5 TRBV14 CASSQVWPSGKETQYF TGTGCCAGCAGCCAAGTTTGGCCTAGCGGAAAAGAGACCCAGTACTTC
many NA TRBJ1-6 TRBV6-5 CASSYLSGGSPLHF TGTGCCAGCAGTTACCTCTCGGGGGGTTCACCCCTCCACTTT
many NA TRBJ2-7 TRBV3-1 CASSQVRVRGEQYF TGTGCCAGCAGCCAAGTACGGGTCAGGGGCGAGCAGTACTTC
many NA TRBJ2-5 TRBV5-1 CASTRAPQETQYF TGCGCCAGCACTCGGGCTCCCCAAGAGACCCAGTACTTC
NA NA TRBJ2-7 TRBV6-1 CASEQGSYEQYF TGTGCCAGCGAGCAGGGCTCCTACGAGCAGTACTTC
many NA TRBJ1-1 TRBV19 CASSGPNTEAFF TGTGCCAGTAGTGGTCCGAACACTGAAGCTTTCTTT
many NA TRBJ1-2 TRBV7-3 CASSQWTYGYTF TGTGCCAGCAGCCAGTGGACCTATGGCTACACCTTC
NA TRBD2 TRBJ2-7 TRBV2 CASSVPAVTSGRIYEQYF TGTGCCAGCAGTGTGCCTGCGGTGACTAGCGGGAGAATCTACGAGCAGTACTTC
many NA TRBJ1-2 TRBV10-3 CAISELPGRASNYGYTF TGTGCCATCAGTGAGCTCCCGGGACGGGCTTCTAACTATGGCTACACCTTC
many TRBD1 TRBJ2-5 TRBV10-3 CAISGQGADETQYF TGTGCCATCAGTGGACAGGGGGCTGATGAGACCCAGTACTTC
many NA TRBJ2-4 TRBV7-9 CASSPRGQGGPKNIQYF TGTGCCAGCAGCCCCCGCGGGCAGGGTGGGCCCAAAAACATTCAGTACTTC
many NA TRBJ2-5 TRBV27 CASSLLSSGETQYF TGTGCCAGCAGTTTATTGTCCAGCGGAGAGACCCAGTACTTC